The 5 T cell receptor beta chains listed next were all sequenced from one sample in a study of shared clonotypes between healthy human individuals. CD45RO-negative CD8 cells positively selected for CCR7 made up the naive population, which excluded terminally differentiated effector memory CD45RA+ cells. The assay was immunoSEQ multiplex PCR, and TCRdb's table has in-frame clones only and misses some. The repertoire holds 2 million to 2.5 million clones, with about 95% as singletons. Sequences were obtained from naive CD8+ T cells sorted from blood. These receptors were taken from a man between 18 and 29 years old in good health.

Here the CDR3 DNA reads TGTGCCAGCAGCGCGAGCGGGGGGTTAGTCTACGAGCAGTACTTC. It codes for CASSASGGLVYEQYF. This chain connects TRBV9 to TRBJ2-7; 9 bases line up with TRBD2. The ends lost 3 bases at V and 3 bases at J; junction bases unmatched: 7. The germline V gene has CDR1 SGDLS and CDR2 YYNGEE. The CDR3 runs 15 residues.

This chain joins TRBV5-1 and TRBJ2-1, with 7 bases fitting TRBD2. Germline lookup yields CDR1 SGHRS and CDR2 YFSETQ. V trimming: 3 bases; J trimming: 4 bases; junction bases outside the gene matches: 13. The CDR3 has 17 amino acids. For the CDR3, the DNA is TGCGCCAGCAGCTATGACGGTCCGGGGGGAAGTTACAATGAGCAGTTCTTC. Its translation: CASSYDGPGGSYNEQFF.

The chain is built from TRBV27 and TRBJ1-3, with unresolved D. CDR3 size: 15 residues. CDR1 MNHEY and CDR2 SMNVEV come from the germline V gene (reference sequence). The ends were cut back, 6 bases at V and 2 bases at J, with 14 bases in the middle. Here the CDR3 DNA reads TGTGCCAGCAGCTCTTACCCCGGGGCTGGAAACACCATATATTTT. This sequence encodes CASSSYPGAGNTIYF.

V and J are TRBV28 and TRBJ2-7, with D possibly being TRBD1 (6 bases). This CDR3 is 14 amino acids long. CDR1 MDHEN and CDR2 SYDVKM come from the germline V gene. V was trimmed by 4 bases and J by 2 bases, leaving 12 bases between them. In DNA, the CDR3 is TGTGCCAGCAGTTACAGGGTAACGGCCTACGAGCAGTACTTC. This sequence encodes CASSYRVTAYEQYF.

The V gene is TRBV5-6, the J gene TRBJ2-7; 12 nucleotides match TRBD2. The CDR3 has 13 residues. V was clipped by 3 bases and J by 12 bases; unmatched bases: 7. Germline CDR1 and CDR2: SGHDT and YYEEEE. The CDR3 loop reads CASSWGTSGPRYF. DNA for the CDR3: TGTGCCAGCAGCTGGGGGACTAGCGGGCCTCGGTACTTC.